The 30 T cell receptor beta chains below were found in one sample sequenced in a study of T cells after yellow fever vaccination. TCRdb re-called the 5' RACE reads through MiXCR, storing one row per CDR3 protein. Here the sample spans roughly 260,000 distinct CDR3 sequences, approximately 12% being singletons. This specimen consisted of CD4+ T cells sorted from PBMCs, obtained 45 days after the yellow fever booster vaccination. The receptor source for this set is a man aged 30 to 39 who received the YFV17D yellow fever vaccine.

This clonotype was detected a few times. The chain uses TRBV15 and TRBJ2-1, with a weak D call TRBD2 (6 bases). V lost 1 base and J 4 bases, leaving 14 bases between the germline ends. Germline lookup yields CDR1 LNHNV and CDR2 YYDKDF (reference sequence). The CDR3 is made up of 16 amino acids. CDR3 protein: CATSRGWVAVYNEQFF. The CDR3 DNA follows: TGTGCCACCAGCAGAGGATGGGTAGCGGTATACAATGAGCAGTTCTTC.

This clonotype occurred a few times. J is TRBJ1-6 and V is TRBV7-9, with unresolved D. The V gene's germline CDR1 is SEHNR and CDR2 FQNEAQ (reference sequence). Trimming cost V 4 bases and J 7 bases, with 14 bases left between them. CDR3 length: 15 residues. Written as DNA, the CDR3 is TGTGCCAGCAGCTCCCCGGGTACCAGGAATTCACCCCTCCACTTT. Translating it yields CASSSPGTRNSPLHF.

The sample holds a few counts of this clonotype. V usage is TRBV2 and J usage is TRBJ2-1; D call uncertain. V was shortened by 4 bases and J by 14 bases, with 9 bases between the two germline ends. Germline V gene lookup returns CDR1 SNHLY and CDR2 FYNNEI. The CDR3 is 10 residues long. This CDR3 is CASSAGPKFF. CDR3 in DNA: TGTGCCAGCAGTGCCGGACCCAAGTTCTTC.

The chain carries TRBV7-2 and TRBJ2-7; D may match TRBD1 or TRBD2 (7 bases each). The CDR3 spans 15 residues. Germline V gene lookup returns CDR1 SGHTA and CDR2 FQGNSA. The germline V and J ends were trimmed by 5 bases and 1 base, with 15 bases remaining between them. In DNA, the CDR3 is TGTGCCAGCAGCCGCAGACAGGGAGGGTCCTACGAGCAGTACTTC. Protein: CASSRRQGGSYEQYF.

The chain has TRBV7-2 and TRBJ2-1; TRBD1 agrees at 9 bases. This CDR3 has 12 residues. The ends lost 7 bases at V and 15 bases at J; junction bases unmatched: 10. In germline, CDR1 is SGHTA, CDR2 FQGNSA. The CDR3 loop reads CASTNQGQGLFF. The CDR3 region has the DNA TGTGCCAGCACCAACCAAGGACAGGGGCTGTTCTTC.

This clonotype was picked up one time. This chain connects TRBV21-1 to TRBJ2-7; the table calls TRBD2, which could not be checked here. TRBV21-1 is an annotated pseudogene. The CDR3 spans 24 residues. The CDR3 DNA reads TGTGCCAGCAGCAAAGAGTCCGACTGTGTTTTCAAGCGGCGAAGACGCGTTAGCTCCTACGAGCAGTACTTC. Translating it yields CASSKESDCVFKRRRRVSSYEQYF.

CDR3 loop: CASSLRFETQYF. The CDR3 coding sequence is TGTGCCAGCAGCTTGCGTTTTGAGACCCAGTACTTC. This chain uses TRBV7-6 with TRBJ2-5; no reliable D call. V lost 3 bases and J 5 bases, leaving 7 bases between the germline ends. Germline values: CDR1 SGHVS, CDR2 FNYEAQ. The CDR3 contains 12 residues. The full variable domain, with the rest looked up from reference TRBV7-6 and TRBJ2-5, is GAGVSQSPRYKVTKRGQDVALRCDPISGHVSLYWYRQALGQGPEFLTYFNYEAQQDKSGLPNDRFSAERPEGSISTLTIQRTEQRDSAMYRCASSLRFETQYFGPGTRLLVL.

This sequence joins TRBV7-2 and TRBJ2-5; a possible D gene is TRBD2 (5 bases). Germline CDR1 is SGHTA and CDR2 is FQGNSA. V lost 3 bases and J 5 bases, leaving 10 bases between the germline ends. The CDR3 length is 13 residues. The CDR3 region is CASSFDYYETQYF. CDR3 bases: TGTGCCAGCAGCTTTGACTATTACGAGACCCAGTACTTC.

J is TRBJ2-5 and V is TRBV27; D possibly uses TRBD1 or TRBD2 (6 bases each). V lost 1 base and J 10 bases, leaving 16 bases between the germline ends. Per the germline V gene, CDR1 is MNHEY and CDR2 is SMNVEV (reference sequence). This CDR3 is 14 amino acids long. Here the CDR3 reads CASSLYSPGGHQYF. Written as DNA, the CDR3 is TGTGCCAGCAGTTTATATTCCCCCGGGGGACACCAGTACTTC.

This clonotype turned up a few times. The chain employs TRBV20-1 and TRBJ1-5; perhaps TRBD1 as D (5 bases). Between the trimmed V and J ends, which lost 3 bases and 6 bases, there was a span of 12 bases. Looked up from germline, CDR1 is DFQATT and CDR2 is SNEGSKA (reference sequence). This CDR3 is built from 13 residues. CDR3 loop: CSASRDFSQPQHF. The CDR3 DNA reads TGCAGTGCTAGTCGGGACTTTAGTCAGCCCCAGCATTTT.

The chain links TRBV23-1 to TRBJ2-1; D unclear. TRBV23-1 falls under the ORF class, with uncertain function. V lost 0 bases to trimming and J lost 0 bases, with 12 bases between them. CDR3 length equals 17 residues. CDR3 coding DNA: TGCGCCAGCAGTCAATCGAAGCGATCAGACTCCTACAATGAGCAGTTCTTC. Amino acids: CASSQSKRSDSYNEQFF.

CDR3 in DNA: TGTGCCAGCAGCTGGGACATCCTTAGGCACGAGCAGTACTTC. Its translation: CASSWDILRHEQYF. The chain is built from TRBV5-8 and TRBJ2-7, with a tentative D call TRBD1 (6 bases). This CDR3 is built from 14 residues. Germline CDR1 SGHTS, CDR2 YDEGEE. V lost 3 bases and J lost 5, with 15 bases in between.

The chain links TRBV30 to TRBJ2-5; a weak D match, TRBD1 (5 bases). The germline gives CDR1 GTSNPN, CDR2 SVGIG (reference sequence). The CDR3 covers 13 residues. Between the trimmed V and J ends, which lost 0 bases and 3 bases, there was a span of 8 bases. This CDR3 is CAWSVQAKETQYF. CDR3 nucleotides: TGTGCCTGGAGTGTACAGGCCAAAGAGACCCAGTACTTC.

V and J are TRBV3-1 and TRBJ1-1; D unclear. Germline values: CDR1 LGHDT, CDR2 YNNKEL (reference sequence). Trimming stripped 2 bases from V and 3 bases from J, with 13 bases between. The CDR3 is 15 amino acids. CDR3 sequence (DNA): TGTGCCAGCAGCCAACTGGCGGAGCGGTACACTGAAGCTTTCTTT. Translated, it gives CASSQLAERYTEAFF. Full variable domain (rest looked up from reference TRBV3-1 and TRBJ1-1): DTAVSQTPKYLVTQMGNDKSIKCEQNLGHDTMYWYKQDSKKFLKIMFSYNNKELIINETVPNRFSPKSPDKAHLNLHINSLELGDSAVYFCASSQLAERYTEAFFGQGTRLTVV.

This clonotype was observed a handful of times. The gene calls are TRBV30 and TRBJ2-7; no clear D gene. Trimming removed 1 base from V and 2 bases from J, with 15 bases in between. This CDR3 region has 15 residues. CDR1 and CDR2 (germline): GTSNPN, SVGIG (reference sequence). The CDR3 region has the DNA TGTGCCTGGAGTGCGAGCACCTCACCCACCTACGAGCAGTACTTC. Its protein product is CAWSASTSPTYEQYF. The whole variable domain, remainder taken from reference TRBV30 and TRBJ2-7, is SQTIHQWPATLVQPVGSPLSLECTVEGTSNPNLYWYRQAAGRGLQLLFYSVGIGQISSEVPQNLSASRPQDRQFILSSKKLLLSDSGFYLCAWSASTSPTYEQYFGPGTRLTVT.

The rearrangement links TRBV9 to TRBJ2-5; unclear D gene. The germline gives CDR1 SGDLS, CDR2 YYNGEE. The CDR3 sequence is 15 residues long. V was cut by 1 base and J by 1 base, with 11 bases left in between. The CDR3 region is CASSVSPKSQETQYF. In DNA form, the CDR3 reads TGTGCCAGCAGCGTATCCCCCAAGAGCCAAGAGACCCAGTACTTC.

In its sample, this clonotype was seen many times. The rearrangement joins TRBV20-1 to TRBJ2-7; 13 positions agree with TRBD2. J was trimmed by 2 bases and V by 3 bases; bases with no gene match: 16. Germline V CDR1 and CDR2: DFQATT, SNEGSKA (reference sequence). The CDR3 totals 19 residues. CDR3 bases: TGCAGTGCTAGTAGCTCCCCTGGCAGACTAGCGGGAGGAACCTACGAGCAGTACTTC. It translates to CSASSSPGRLAGGTYEQYF.

The chain carries TRBV5-6 and TRBJ1-6; D may be TRBD1 (5 bases). V shed 0 bases and J shed 8 bases, with 15 bases lying between them. The germline V gene encodes CDR1 SGHDT and CDR2 YYEEEE. The CDR3 sequence is 16 residues long. The CDR3 DNA sequence: TGTGCCAGCAGCTTGGGGGGCAGACTTGATTATTCACCCCTCCACTTT. This encodes CASSLGGRLDYSPLHF.

The V and J genes are TRBV27 and TRBJ1-1; D not certain. This CDR3 is 14 amino acids long. Trimming stripped 0 bases from V and 6 bases from J, with 11 bases between. Germline CDR1 MNHEY, CDR2 SMNVEV (reference sequence). CDR3 in amino acids: CASSLSLTSPEAFF. CDR3 DNA: TGTGCCAGCAGTTTATCGCTTACTAGTCCTGAAGCTTTCTTT.

The chain is built from TRBV12-3 or TRBV12-4 and TRBJ2-7; D might be TRBD2 (7 bases). V was shortened by 5 bases and J by 3 bases, with 14 bases between the two germline ends. This CDR3 comprises 14 residues. The CDR3 nucleotides are TGTGCCAGCAGTCGGGGGGCCAAGAACTACGAGCAGTACTTC. Its protein is CASSRGAKNYEQYF.

The V call is TRBV5-1, the J call TRBJ2-5; D is uncertain. This CDR3 contains 15 residues. Germline assignment: CDR1 SGHRS and CDR2 YFSETQ. Trimming took 0 bases from V and 0 from J, leaving 9 bases between them. The CDR3 DNA sequence: TGCGCCAGCAGCTTGGCGCCGTCAGACCAAGAGACCCAGTACTTC. It specifies CASSLAPSDQETQYF.

The chain combines TRBV14 with TRBJ2-7, with D maybe TRBD2 (6 bases). The CDR3 is made up of 14 amino acids. Germline V gene lookup returns CDR1 SGHDN and CDR2 FVKESK. Trimming pared 1 base from V and 3 bases from J, leaving 10 bases between. The CDR3 sequence is CASSQGLGGYEQYF. CDR3 bases: TGTGCCAGCAGCCAAGGACTGGGAGGCTACGAGCAGTACTTC.

A note on this clonotype: This sequence may be a read error, since a much larger clone differs from it by one base. The chain joins TRBV20-1 to TRBJ2-7; 7 bases map to TRBD1. The CDR3 consists of 13 residues. Germline CDR1 is DFQATT and CDR2 is SNEGSKA (reference sequence). Trimming removed 6 bases from V and 8 bases from J; junction bases left unmatched: 13. The CDR3 DNA sequence: TGCAGTGCCGCGACAGGGAGCGTCCACAAGCAGTACTTC. This translates into CSAATGSVHKQYF.

The CDR3, as DNA: TGTGCCATTCGACCGGGACAGGGAAATGTAAATGAGCAGTTCTTC. This encodes CAIRPGQGNVNEQFF. This chain uses TRBV10-3 with TRBJ2-1; 9 bases are shared with TRBD1. Unmatched junction bases numbered 13, after V lost 9 bases and J lost 7 bases. The germline gives CDR1 ENHRY, CDR2 SYGVKD. This CDR3 is built from 15 residues.

There are a few counts of this clonotype. V is TRBV6-2 or TRBV6-3 and J is TRBJ2-7; D is unresolved. The CDR3 has 12 residues. Germline loops: CDR1 MNHEY, CDR2 SVGEGT. V was pared by 4 bases and J by 3 bases, with 7 bases between. The chain's CDR3 is CASSSADYEQYF. Here the CDR3 DNA reads TGTGCCAGCAGTTCTGCGGACTACGAGCAGTACTTC.

This clonotype was counted many times. J is TRBJ2-2 and V is TRBV7-6, with D possibly TRBD2 on 6 matching bases. V lost 2 bases, J lost 4 bases, and 11 bases lay in between. The CDR3 has 15 residues. Germline V gene lookup returns CDR1 SGHVS and CDR2 FNYEAQ. The CDR3 protein is CASSLIAGFTGELFF. CDR3 nucleotide sequence: TGTGCCAGCAGCTTAATTGCGGGATTCACCGGGGAGCTGTTTTTT. The whole variable domain, filled in from reference TRBV7-6 and TRBJ2-2, reads GAGVSQSPRYKVTKRGQDVALRCDPISGHVSLYWYRQALGQGPEFLTYFNYEAQQDKSGLPNDRFSAERPEGSISTLTIQRTEQRDSAMYRCASSLIAGFTGELFFGEGSRLTVL.

The chain couples TRBV24-1 to TRBJ2-1; 8 bases line up with TRBD2. The V gene's germline CDR1 is KGHDR and CDR2 SFDVKD. V lost 9 bases and J lost 4; bases outside the gene matches: 10. The CDR3 runs to 15 residues. The CDR3 loop reads CATAAGAIPYNEQFF. The DNA for the CDR3 is TGTGCCACCGCAGCGGGAGCCATCCCATACAATGAGCAGTTCTTC.

V gene TRBV20-1 combines with J gene TRBJ2-2; 7 positions match TRBD2. This CDR3 has 15 residues. The V and J ends lost 5 bases and 6 bases, in that order; junction bases with no gene match: 12. The V gene's germline CDR1 is DFQATT and CDR2 SNEGSKA (reference sequence). The CDR3 DNA reads TGCAGTGCTCGGGTTTCTAGCGGTGCGTCCGGGGAGCTGTTTTTT. Translated: CSARVSSGASGELFF.

The genes are TRBV29-1 and TRBJ1-1; 7 nucleotides match TRBD1. Germline V lookup: CDR1 SQVTM, CDR2 ANQGSEA. The CDR3 has 13 amino acids. V trimming: 3 bases; J trimming: 6 bases; junction bases outside the gene matches: 7. The CDR3 sequence: CSVDQGVVAEAFF. The CDR3 nucleotides read TGCAGCGTTGATCAGGGGGTGGTAGCTGAAGCTTTCTTT.

J is TRBJ2-6 and V is TRBV4-3; D call uncertain. The V gene's germline CDR1 is LGHNA and CDR2 YSLEER. The ends were cut back, 1 base at V and 0 bases at J, with 7 bases in the middle. The CDR3 totals 16 residues. The CDR3 loop reads CASSQVAGSGANVLTF. CDR3 nucleotides: TGCGCCAGCAGCCAAGTGGCAGGCTCTGGGGCCAACGTCCTGACTTTC.